This is a list of T cell receptor beta chains from one sample in a study of blood T cell repertoires in COVID-19. Produced via immunoSEQ multiplex PCR; TCRdb's table is partial and in-frame only. The data contain some 400,000 clones, over 75% of them singletons. The sequencing sample was made of PBMCs or T cells enriched from blood (not recorded which). These receptors all come from a man aged 30 to 39 who had recovered from COVID-19. Both conserved end residues are part of each CDR3. A D gene is named only where the DNA matches it firmly. For some rows the clone size is stated as once, few or many, or as a class when expanded; others skip it.

j_call,d_call,clone_size,v_call,cdr3_nt,cdr3_aa
TRBJ2-2,NA,NA,TRBV7-2,TGTGCCAGCAGCCCCGAGGTCGCCGGGGAGCTGTTTTTT,CASSPEVAGELFF
TRBJ2-5,NA,once,TRBV19,TGTGCCAGTAAGGCGGAAGAGACCCAGTACTTC,CASKAEETQYF
TRBJ2-1,TRBD2,NA,TRBV27,TGTGCCAGCAGTTTAGATTTAGGCGGGAGGGCCTTTGAGCAGTTCTTC,CASSLDLGGRAFEQFF
TRBJ2-7,TRBD1,once,TRBV28,TGTGCCAGCAGCCGACAGGGCATTGACGAGCAGTACTTC,CASSRQGIDEQYF
TRBJ1-3,NA,NA,TRBV30,TGTGCCTGGAGGCCGGGAGGTGGAAACACCATATATTTT,CAWRPGGGNTIYF
TRBJ2-7,NA,NA,TRBV12-3/TRBV12-4,TGTGCCAGCAGTTTAGGAAGAGGGCGGTCGCAGTACTTC,CASSLGRGRSQYF
TRBJ1-3,NA,NA,TRBV5-1,TGCGCCAGCAGCTTGGATAGCCTATTTGTCAACACCATATATTTT,CASSLDSLFVNTIYF
TRBJ2-2,NA,NA,TRBV7-9,TGTGCCAGCAGCTACGGAGCCGGGGAGCTGTTTTTT,CASSYGAGELFF
TRBJ1-5,NA,few,TRBV30,TGTGCCTGGACAGCAGGTAGCAATCAGCCCCAGCATTTT,CAWTAGSNQPQHF
TRBJ1-4,TRBD1,NA,TRBV25-1,TGTGCCAGCACCGGGACAGTGAATGAAAAACTGTTTTTT,CASTGTVNEKLFF
TRBJ2-2,NA,NA,TRBV5-6,TGTGCCAGCAGCTTCTGGCTCACCCTGGCCGGGGAGCTGTTTTTT,CASSFWLTLAGELFF
TRBJ2-1,NA,few,TRBV4-2,TGTGCCAGCAGCCAAGAAGCGGACAGCTACAATGAGCAGTTCTTC,CASSQEADSYNEQFF
TRBJ1-1,NA,NA,TRBV7-6,TGTGCCAGCAGCTTAGGGGTGTCGGGGACAGAAGCTTTCTTT,CASSLGVSGTEAFF
TRBJ2-1,NA,NA,TRBV11-2,TGTGCCAGCAGCTTAGATCGGTTAACCAATGAGCAGTTCTTC,CASSLDRLTNEQFF
TRBJ2-3,TRBD2,NA,TRBV6-2/TRBV6-3,TGTGCCAGCAGTTCGGGACTAGCGGGGGATACGCAGTATTTT,CASSSGLAGDTQYF
TRBJ1-5,NA,NA,TRBV10-1,TGCGCCAGCAGTCCTACAGGCAATCAGCCCCAGCATTTT,CASSPTGNQPQHF
TRBJ2-2,TRBD1,NA,TRBV6-2/TRBV6-3,TGTGCCAGCAGCCCCTATGGACAGGGACGCACCGGGGAGCTGTTTTTT,CASSPYGQGRTGELFF
TRBJ2-2,TRBD1,NA,TRBV19,TGTGCCAGTAACAGGGGGACCGGGGAGCTGTTTTTT,CASNRGTGELFF
TRBJ1-5,NA,NA,TRBV7-2,TGTGCCAGCAGCCCCCGGGGTAGCAATCAGCCCCAGCATTTT,CASSPRGSNQPQHF
TRBJ2-7,NA,NA,TRBV27,TGTGCCAGCAGTTTGGTCGGGAGAGGGTACGAGCAGTACTTC,CASSLVGRGYEQYF
TRBJ2-1,NA,NA,TRBV4-1,TGCGCCAGCAGCCAAGGCTACAGCTCCTACAATGAGCAGTTCTTC,CASSQGYSSYNEQFF
TRBJ1-5,TRBD1,NA,TRBV6-5,TGTGCCAGCAGCCGAAACAGGGACAGGGTGCAGCCCCAGCATTTT,CASSRNRDRVQPQHF
TRBJ1-1,NA,NA,TRBV18,TGTGCCAGCTCCCTGACAGGAGAGAACACTGAAGCTTTCTTT,CASSLTGENTEAFF
TRBJ1-3,NA,NA,TRBV5-6,TGTGCCAGCAGCTCGGTCAGTAGCCTAAACACCATATATTTT,CASSSVSSLNTIYF